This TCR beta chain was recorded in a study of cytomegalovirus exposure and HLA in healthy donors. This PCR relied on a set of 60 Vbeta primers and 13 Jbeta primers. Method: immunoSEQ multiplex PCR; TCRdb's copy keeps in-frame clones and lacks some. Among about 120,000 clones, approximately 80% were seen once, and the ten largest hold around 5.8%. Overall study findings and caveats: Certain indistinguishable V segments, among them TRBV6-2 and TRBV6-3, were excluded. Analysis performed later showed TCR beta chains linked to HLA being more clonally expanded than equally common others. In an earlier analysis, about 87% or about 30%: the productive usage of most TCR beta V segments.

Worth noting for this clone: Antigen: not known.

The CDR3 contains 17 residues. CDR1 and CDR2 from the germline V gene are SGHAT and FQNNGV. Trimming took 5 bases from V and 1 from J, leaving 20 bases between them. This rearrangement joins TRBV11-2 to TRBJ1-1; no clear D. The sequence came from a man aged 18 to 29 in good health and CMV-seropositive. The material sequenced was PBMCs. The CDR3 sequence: CASSNVPTELGNTEAFF. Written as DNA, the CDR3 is TGTGCCAGCAGCAATGTTCCTACTGAACTTGGGAACACTGAAGCTTTCTTT.